This T cell receptor (beta chain) was observed in a study of shared clonotypes between healthy human individuals. Study results and caveats: Sequencing depth was expected to affect clonotype sharing among donors. Against clonotypes common to all four donors, non-shared ones had lower generation probabilities.

As for this clone: Its antigen is not known.

J was trimmed by 5 bases and V by 7 bases; bases with no gene match: 10. The germline CDR1 and CDR2 sequences are SGHAT and FQDESV (reference sequence). This CDR3 has 14 amino acids. In the sorted-subset replicate PCRs, approximately 200 ng DNA, around 32,000 T cell genomes, was used. Some clones are missing from TCRdb's copy, which holds only in-frame ones; the method was immunoSEQ multiplex PCR. Of roughly 2,300,000 clones in the sample, about 90% are singletons; the top ten hold around 0.4%. This clonotype originated in a young man in good health. Some clones in this sample may be carry-over from other donors' samples. The sample was naive CD4+ T cells from PBMCs. The subset denotes: CD45RA+ positively selected. The chain combines TRBV11-1 with TRBJ2-7; TRBD1 aligns across 8 bases. CDR3 sequence (DNA): TGTGCCAGCACCTCTTTGCAGGGGGCCAACGAGCAGTACTTC. This sequence encodes CASTSLQGANEQYF.